This T cell receptor (beta chain) was obtained from a study of cytomegalovirus exposure and HLA in healthy donors. V lost 5 bases, J lost 8 bases, and 11 bases stayed unmatched. Germline CDR1 SGDLS, CDR2 YYNGEE. CDR3 length equals 15 residues. Amplification used 60 Vbeta primers and 13 Jbeta primers. The table came from immunoSEQ multiplex PCR; TCRdb's copy has only in-frame clones and leaves some out. The sample yields some 130,000 clones, around 77% seen once. Worth noting for this clone: Its antigen remains unknown.

General study findings and limits: In the analysis, some V segments, TRBV6-2 and TRBV6-3 included, were excluded as indistinguishable.

The chain is built from TRBV9 and TRBJ2-1; TRBD2 aligns across 9 bases. The sample comprised PBMCs. This sequence was found in a man aged 25 to 45 in good health. CDR3 nucleotides: TGTGCCAGCAGTATTTCTAGCGGGACCTTGGATGAGCAGTTCTTC. Residues: CASSISSGTLDEQFF. Full variable domain (rest looked up from reference TRBV9 and TRBJ2-1): DSGVTQTPKHLITATGQRVTLRCSPRSGDLSVYWYQQSLDQGLQFLIQYYNGEERAKGNILERFSAQQFPDLHSELNLSSLELGDSALYFCASSISSGTLDEQFFGPGTRLTVL.